This T cell receptor beta chain was retrieved from a study of Ad26.COV2.S vaccination and SARS-CoV-2 variants. Study at large: Each vaccinee took Ad26.COV2.S intramuscularly, once or twice 56 days apart.

Noted treatment: roughly 18 received Ad26.COV2.S at low or high dose, single or two shots; roughly 5 received placebo; per-sample allocation not given. Material that was analyzed had been drawn on day 63 after the first vaccine or placebo injection. The sample came from a Boston adult aged 18-55 years. The shot given was an Ad26 vector that makes Wuhan-strain SARS-CoV-2 spike. Produced via immunoSEQ multiplex PCR; TCRdb's table is partial and in-frame only. The data show approximately 480,000 clones, approximately 90% seen once. Germline CDR1 and CDR2: MDHEN and SYDVKM. The CDR3 is 13 amino acids. Study-wide points: Ad26.COV2.S recipients had broader spike-specific TCRs (P = 0.0014).

With regard to this clone: As yet, its antigen is unknown. One end of the junction does not line up with germline, which may come from a read error.

The TCR was taken from a person between 18 and 65 years old who received the Ad26.COV2.S COVID-19 vaccine or a placebo. The chain carries TRBV28 and TRBJ2-3; 9 bases line up with TRBD1. The sequenced sample was peripheral blood, obtained in a trial of Ad26.COV2.S vaccine versus placebo. The CDR3: CASRPPGQGRVDF. CDR3 nucleotides: TGTGCCAGCCGACCACCGGGACAGGGCAGGGTGGATTTT.